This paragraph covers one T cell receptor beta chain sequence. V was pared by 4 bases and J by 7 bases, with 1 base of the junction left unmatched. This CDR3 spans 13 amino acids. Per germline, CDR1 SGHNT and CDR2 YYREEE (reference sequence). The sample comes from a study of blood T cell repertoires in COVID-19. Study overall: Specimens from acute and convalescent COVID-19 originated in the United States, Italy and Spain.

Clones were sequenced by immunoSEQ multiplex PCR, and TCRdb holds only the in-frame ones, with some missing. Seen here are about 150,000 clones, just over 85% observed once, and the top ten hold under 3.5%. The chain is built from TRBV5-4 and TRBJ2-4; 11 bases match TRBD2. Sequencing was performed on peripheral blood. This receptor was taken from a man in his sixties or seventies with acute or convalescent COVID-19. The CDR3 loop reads CASSVAGGNIQYF. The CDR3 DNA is TGTGCCAGCAGCGTAGCGGGGGGGAACATTCAGTACTTC.